These T cell receptor beta chains were read from a single sample in a study of blood T cell repertoires in COVID-19. Profiling relied on immunoSEQ multiplex PCR, and the TCRdb table lists in-frame clones only, not all of them. The sample yields a few hundred thousand clones, about 89% seen once. The sample was PBMCs or T cells enriched from blood (not recorded which). These receptors all stem from a woman aged 25-40 years who had recovered from COVID-19. CDR3s include the opening cysteine and the closing phenylalanine or tryptophan. D genes are given only for firm matches. Rows may omit the clone size; those that give it use once, few, many or a size class.

- TRBJ1-1 TRBV7-2 - TGTGCCAGCAGCTTCTTACAGGGCCCGGGGCTGGAAGAAGCTTTCTTT CASSFLQGPGLEEAFF
TRBD1 TRBJ1-2 TRBV24-1 - TGTGCCACCAGTGGCGTCCCGGGACAGGGGGCGGGCGGCTACACCTTC CATSGVPGQGAGGYTF
TRBD1 TRBJ1-4 TRBV6-5 - TGTGCCAGCATTCGGGACAGGGGTAGTGAAAAACTGTTTTTT CASIRDRGSEKLFF
TRBD1 TRBJ1-2 TRBV30 - TGTGCCTGGAGACAGGGACAGAGTAACTATGGCTACACCTTC CAWRQGQSNYGYTF
TRBD2 TRBJ2-5 TRBV9 - TGTGCCAGCAGCGTACCTAGCGGGGGTGGGACCCAGTACTTC CASSVPSGGGTQYF
TRBD1 TRBJ1-2 TRBV6-5 - TGTGCCGCAGACAGGGGGCGAAACTATGGCTACACCTTC CAADRGRNYGYTF
- TRBJ2-7 TRBV6-2/TRBV6-3 - TGTGCCAGCAGTTACCCGACTAGGGGCGACTACGAGCAGTACTTC CASSYPTRGDYEQYF
TRBD1 TRBJ2-1 TRBV6-5 - TGTGCCAGCTTTGAACAGGGGGCTATTGGGCAGTTCTTC CASFEQGAIGQFF
- TRBJ2-1 TRBV7-3 - TGTGCCAGCAGCTTAGAGCGGAACAGCTACAATGAGCAGTTCTTC CASSLERNSYNEQFF
- TRBJ1-6 TRBV7-2 - TGTGCCAGCAGCTTAGCGAGGGATAATTCACCCCTCCACTTT CASSLARDNSPLHF
TRBD1 TRBJ1-1 TRBV12-5 - TGTGCTAGTGGTTTGGGGACAGGGGACACTGAAGCTTTCTTT CASGLGTGDTEAFF
- TRBJ1-2 TRBV3-1/TRBV3-2 - TGTGCCAGCAGCCAAGCCGGTCTCTCAGGCTATGGCTACACCTTC CASSQAGLSGYGYTF
- TRBJ2-2 TRBV7-2 - TGTGCCAGCAGCGCGGGCTTTTCGGGGGAGCTGTTTTTT CASSAGFSGELFF
- TRBJ1-5 TRBV15 - TGTGCCACCAGCATCATGAGGGAGAATCAGCCCCAGCATTTT CATSIMRENQPQHF
- TRBJ1-1 TRBV6-5 - TGTGCCAGCAAAGACATATCAGGGGTGACTGAAGCTTTCTTT CASKDISGVTEAFF
- TRBJ2-7 TRBV4-2 - TGTGCCAGCAGCCCCTCGACAGGATTCTACGAGCAGTACTTC CASSPSTGFYEQYF
TRBD1 TRBJ1-2 TRBV19 - TGTGCCAGTAGGAAACCAGGGACAGCTAACTATGGCTACACCTTC CASRKPGTANYGYTF
- TRBJ1-1 TRBV30 - TGTGCCTGGAGTGTGGTAGGGGCAGTTGAAGCTTTCTTT CAWSVVGAVEAFF
TRBD1 TRBJ1-5 TRBV7-9 - TGTGCCAGCAGCCTACCAGGGGGTCAGCCCCAGCATTTT CASSLPGGQPQHF
TRBD1 TRBJ1-1 TRBV6-5 once TGTGCCAGCAGTAACAGGGGCACTGAAGCTTTCTTT CASSNRGTEAFF
- TRBJ2-2 TRBV3-1/TRBV3-2 - TGTGCCAGCAGGCAGGTGAACACCGGGGAGCTGTTTTTT CASRQVNTGELFF
- TRBJ1-1 TRBV7-8 - TGTGCCAGCAGCCCCGAGGACGGACTTGAAGCTTTCTTT CASSPEDGLEAFF
TRBD2 TRBJ2-1 TRBV4-1 - TGCGCCAGCAGCCAGGAGGCGGGGGGCAAGAGTCTTGCCGCGTTCTTC CASSQEAGGKSLAAFF
- TRBJ1-2 TRBV29-1 - TGCAGCGGATCGACAGGTCCTAACTATGGCTACACCTTC CSGSTGPNYGYTF
- TRBJ1-2 TRBV4-2 - TGTGCCAGCAGCCAAGAATTGTCGGCAGGGGCCAACTATGGCTACACCTTC CASSQELSAGANYGYTF
TRBD1 TRBJ2-7 TRBV27 - TGTGCCAGCAGTTTATCACACCGGACAGGGGGCTTTTACGAGCAGTACTTC CASSLSHRTGGFYEQYF
- TRBJ2-3 TRBV9 - TGTGCCAGCAGCGTAGCCGGGAGCCCGCCAGATACGCAGTATTTT CASSVAGSPPDTQYF
TRBD1 TRBJ2-2 TRBV19 - TGTGCCACCTCAGACAGGGGGAACACCGGGGAGCTGTTTTTT CATSDRGNTGELFF
- TRBJ1-5 TRBV30 - TGTGCCTGGAGTGTTCGGACGGGGAATCAGCCCCAGCATTTT CAWSVRTGNQPQHF
TRBD1 TRBJ1-1 TRBV6-5 - TGTGCCAGCAGTTACGGTGGGACAGGGATTTACACTGAAGCTTTCTTT CASSYGGTGIYTEAFF
- TRBJ2-4 TRBV4-2 - TGTGCCAGCAGCCAAGATACAGGCCCGAGCAACATTCAGTACTTC CASSQDTGPSNIQYF
- TRBJ1-5 TRBV19 - TGTGCCAGTGGATTGGACAGAGCTATCAATCAGCCCCAGCATTTT CASGLDRAINQPQHF
TRBD1 TRBJ2-3 TRBV6-2/TRBV6-3 - TGTGCCAGCAGCCCCGGGACAGAGCTCACAGATACGCAGTATTTT CASSPGTELTDTQYF
- TRBJ2-7 TRBV18 once TGTGCCAGCCCCACTAGTTACGAGCAGTACTTC CASPTSYEQYF
- TRBJ1-1 TRBV27 - TGTGCCAGCAGTTTGGGGCGGGGGTACACTGAAGCTTTCTTT CASSLGRGYTEAFF
- TRBJ1-3 TRBV18 - TGTGCCAGCTCACCGGCGACACCAGGCTCTGGAAACACCATATATTTT CASSPATPGSGNTIYF